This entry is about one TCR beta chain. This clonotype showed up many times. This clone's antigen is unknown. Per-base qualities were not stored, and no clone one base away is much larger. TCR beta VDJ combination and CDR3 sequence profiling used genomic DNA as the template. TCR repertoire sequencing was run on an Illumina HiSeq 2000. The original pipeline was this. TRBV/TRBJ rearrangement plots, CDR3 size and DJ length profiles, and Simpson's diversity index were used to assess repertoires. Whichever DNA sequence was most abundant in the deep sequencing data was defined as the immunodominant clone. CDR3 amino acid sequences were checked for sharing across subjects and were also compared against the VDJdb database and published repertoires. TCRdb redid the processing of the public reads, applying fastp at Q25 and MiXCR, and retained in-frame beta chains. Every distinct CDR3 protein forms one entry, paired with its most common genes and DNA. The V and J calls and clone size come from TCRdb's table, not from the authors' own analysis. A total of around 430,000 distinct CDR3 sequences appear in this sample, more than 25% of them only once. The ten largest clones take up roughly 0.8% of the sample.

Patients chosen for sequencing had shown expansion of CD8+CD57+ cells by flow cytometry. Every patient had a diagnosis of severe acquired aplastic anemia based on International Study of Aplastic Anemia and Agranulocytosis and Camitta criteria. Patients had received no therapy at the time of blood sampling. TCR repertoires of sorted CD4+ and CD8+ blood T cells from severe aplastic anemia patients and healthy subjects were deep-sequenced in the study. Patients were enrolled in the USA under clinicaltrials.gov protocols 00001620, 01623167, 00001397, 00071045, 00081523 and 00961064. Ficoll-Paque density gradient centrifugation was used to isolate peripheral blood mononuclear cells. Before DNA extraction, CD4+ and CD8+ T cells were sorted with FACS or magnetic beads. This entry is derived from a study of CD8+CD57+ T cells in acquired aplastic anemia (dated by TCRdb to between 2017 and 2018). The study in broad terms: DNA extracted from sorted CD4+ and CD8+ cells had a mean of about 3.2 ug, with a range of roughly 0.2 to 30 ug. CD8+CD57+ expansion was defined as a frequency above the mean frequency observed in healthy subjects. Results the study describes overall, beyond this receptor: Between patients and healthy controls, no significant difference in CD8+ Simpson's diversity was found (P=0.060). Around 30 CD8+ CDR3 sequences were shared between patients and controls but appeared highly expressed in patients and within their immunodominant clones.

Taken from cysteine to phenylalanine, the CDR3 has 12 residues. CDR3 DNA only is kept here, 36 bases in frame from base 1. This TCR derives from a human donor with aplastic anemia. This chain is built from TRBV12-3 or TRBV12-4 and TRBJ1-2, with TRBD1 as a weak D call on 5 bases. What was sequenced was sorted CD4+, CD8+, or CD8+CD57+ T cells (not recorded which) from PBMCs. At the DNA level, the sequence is TGTGACTCGAAAGGGGTTCCGGATGGCTACACCTTC. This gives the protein CDSKGVPDGYTF.